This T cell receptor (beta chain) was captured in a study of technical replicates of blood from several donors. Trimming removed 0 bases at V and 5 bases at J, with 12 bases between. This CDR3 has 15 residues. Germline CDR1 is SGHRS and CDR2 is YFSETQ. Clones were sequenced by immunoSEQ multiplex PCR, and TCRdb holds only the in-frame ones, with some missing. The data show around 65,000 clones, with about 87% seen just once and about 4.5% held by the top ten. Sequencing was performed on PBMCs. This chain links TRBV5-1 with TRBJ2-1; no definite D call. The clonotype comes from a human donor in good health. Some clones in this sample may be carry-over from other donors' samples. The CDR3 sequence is CASSLAGYPNNEQFF. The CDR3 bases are TGCGCCAGCAGCTTGGCAGGCTACCCCAACAATGAGCAGTTCTTC. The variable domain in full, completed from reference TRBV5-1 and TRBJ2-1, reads KAGVTQTPRYLIKTRGQQVTLSCSPISGHRSVSWYQQTPGQGLQFLFEYFSETQRNKGNFPGRFSGRQFSNSRSEMNVSTLELGDSALYLCASSLAGYPNNEQFFGPGTRLTVL.